This TCR beta chain was sequenced in a study of T cell responses to AZD1222 COVID-19 vaccine. Study observations and caveats: Vaccine-associated CD4 TCRs ranged over spike, dominating at 160-218 and 743-854. Clonal diversity may have been underestimated, and the donors were mostly white British, with more females than males.

Points on this clone: Its cognate antigen is unknown.

V was pared by 0 bases and J by 3 bases, with 27 bases between. The V gene's germline CDR1 is WNHNN and CDR2 SYGVQD (reference sequence). The CDR3 sequence is 21 residues long. The method was immunoSEQ multiplex PCR; TCRdb's version includes in-frame clones alone and lacks a portion of them. The data hold 120,000 or so clones, with 88% observed a single time. The chain combines TRBV10-1 with TRBJ1-5, with a tentative D call TRBD1 (5 bases). This receptor was identified in an adult in good health. This material consisted of peripheral blood, taken on day 0 of AZD1222 vaccination. The CDR3 bases are TGCGCCAGCAGTGAGTCATCCTTGGGCAGGGAGGTCTCCTCACACAATCAGCCCCAGCATTTT. Its translation: CASSESSLGREVSSHNQPQHF.